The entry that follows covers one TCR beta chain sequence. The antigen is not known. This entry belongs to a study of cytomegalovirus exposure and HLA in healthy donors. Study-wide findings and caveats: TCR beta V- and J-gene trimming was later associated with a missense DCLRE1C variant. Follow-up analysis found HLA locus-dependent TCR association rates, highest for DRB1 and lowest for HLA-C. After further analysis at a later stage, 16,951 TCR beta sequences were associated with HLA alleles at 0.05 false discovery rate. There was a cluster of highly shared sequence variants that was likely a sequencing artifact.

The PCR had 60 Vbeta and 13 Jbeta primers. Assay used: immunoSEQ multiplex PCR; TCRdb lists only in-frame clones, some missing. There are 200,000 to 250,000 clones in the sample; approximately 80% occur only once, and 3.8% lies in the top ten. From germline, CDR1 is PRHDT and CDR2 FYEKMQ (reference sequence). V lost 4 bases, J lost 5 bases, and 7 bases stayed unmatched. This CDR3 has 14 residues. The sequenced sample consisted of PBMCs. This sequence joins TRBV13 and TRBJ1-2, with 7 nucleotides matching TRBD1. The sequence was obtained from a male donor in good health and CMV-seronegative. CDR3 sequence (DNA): TGTGCCAGCAGCTCCGGGACAGAGATATATGGCTACACCTTC. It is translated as CASSSGTEIYGYTF.